This TCR beta chain derives from a study of breast tumors, draining lymph nodes, adjacent tissues. Whole-study results and caveats: Most tumor T cells seemingly derive from lymph node, then expand in tumor. Tumor repertoires ranked between lymph nodes and nontumor tissue in diversity, with V and J gene preferences.

TCRdb redid the calling of the multiplex PCR reads with MiXCR, one entry per CDR3 protein. The sample has roughly 100,000 distinct CDR3 sequences; roughly 29% are singletons. This clonotype was seen ten or more times. The antigen is unknown. Breast cancer patients provided tissue from their axillary draining lymph nodes. Material for sequencing was axillary lymph node tissue. The TCR originated in a female donor with breast cancer. Some clones in this sample may be carry-over from other donors' samples.

The CDR3 sequence: CASGEVGRQHF. The CDR3 DNA is TGTGCCAGCGGAGAGGTCGGGCGGCAGCATTTT. V usage is TRBV12-3 or TRBV12-4 and J usage is TRBJ1-5; D is unclear. V was clipped by 8 bases and J by 13 bases, with 15 bases between them. CDR3 size: 11 residues.